This T cell receptor (beta chain) was sequenced during a study of molecular identifiers for immune sequencing clone quantification. Study background: Replicate experiments took RNA from around 20,000 or 100,000 naive CD8 cells, divided it five ways and sequenced four.

TCRdb ran MiXCR on the PCR reads and lists one entry per CDR3 protein. The table lists 400,000 to 600,000 distinct CDR3 sequences, around a fifth of them singletons. The CDR3 length is 18 residues. Germline-derived CDR1 and CDR2 are MNHEY and SMNVEV (reference sequence). As regards this clonotype: One junction end disagrees with the germline gene, perhaps due to a read error.

Sequencing input: naive CD8+ T cells from blood, with Jurkat cell RNA spiked in. Described subset: FACS-sorted CD8+CD4-CCR7+CD45RA+ naive T cells. This TCR came from a human donor in good health. Some libraries in this study had Jurkat cell RNA spiked in. This sequence joins TRBV27 and TRBJ1-4, with D possibly TRBD1 on 6 matching bases. The CDR3 nucleotides are TGTGCCAGCAGCCCTGTCGGGGTAGGGGGTGCAACTAATGAAAAACTGCTTTTT. This gives the protein CASSPVGVGGATNEKLLF.